This TCR beta chain emerged from a study of technical replicates of blood from several donors. In germline, CDR1 is SGHRS, CDR2 YFSETQ. CDR3 size: 13 residues. The ends lost 7 bases at V and 2 bases at J; junction bases unmatched: 2. Here immunoSEQ multiplex PCR was the method, and the copy in TCRdb shows in-frame clones only, minus some. Counted here are 14,000 or so clones, around four fifths occurring once; the ten biggest clones make up 11%. This chain uses TRBV5-1 with TRBJ2-7; 11 bases line up with TRBD1. This receptor was identified in a human donor in good health. Input material: PBMCs. CDR3: CASGGQGAYEQYF. The DNA for the CDR3 is TGCGCCAGCGGGGGACAGGGGGCCTACGAGCAGTACTTC.